This TCR beta chain was obtained from a study of T cell responses to AZD1222 COVID-19 vaccine. Study-level points and caveats: Among AZD1222 vaccinees, only 5 to 7 were seropositive at baseline. Clonal diversity may have been underestimated in mostly white British donors.

For this clone: Its antigen is currently unknown.

This CDR3 is built from 13 residues. V lost 4 bases and J 7 bases, leaving 13 bases between the germline ends. In germline, CDR1 is MGHRA, CDR2 YSYEKL. Both about-4-week and about-12-week second-dose recipients were combined. Generated by immunoSEQ multiplex PCR, the TCRdb table keeps only in-frame clones and is missing some. The sample includes 75,000 to 85,000 clones, 87% of them seen just once. This specimen was peripheral blood, taken 28 days after the second AZD1222 dose. The genes are TRBV4-1 and TRBJ1-1; possible D gene TRBD1, 5 bases. The source is an adult who received the AZD1222 COVID-19 vaccine. CDR3 sequence: CASSRTLRGEAFF. In nucleotides, the CDR3 is TGCGCCAGCAGCCGGACCCTGAGGGGTGAAGCTTTCTTT.